Listed here are 7 T cell receptor beta chains from one sample, sequenced in a study of cytomegalovirus exposure and HLA in healthy donors. TCRdb's table, derived via immunoSEQ multiplex PCR, lists solely in-frame clones and lacks some. The sample shows 90,000 to 120,000 clones, more than 90% of them seen only once. Sequencing was carried out using PBMCs. These receptors were collected from a young woman in good health and CMV-seronegative.

The chain uses TRBV11-2 and TRBJ2-7, with D possibly being TRBD1 (6 bases). This CDR3 region has 15 residues. Trimming pared 5 bases from V and 1 base from J, leaving 15 bases between. Germline CDR1 reads SGHAT; CDR2 reads FQNNGV. The CDR3: CASSDDRILSYEQYF. The CDR3 DNA is TGTGCCAGCAGCGACGACAGGATCTTATCCTACGAGCAGTACTTC.

The V call is TRBV5-4, the J call TRBJ2-2; 9 bases are shared with TRBD2. The junction had 7 bases not matched to a gene; V was cut back by 3 bases and J by 4 bases. Germline CDR1 reads SGHNT; CDR2 reads YYREEE (reference sequence). The CDR3 is 16 amino acids. Here the CDR3 reads CASSSGAGGATGELFF. In DNA form, the CDR3 reads TGTGCCAGCAGCTCAGGGGCGGGAGGGGCCACCGGGGAGCTGTTTTTT.

This clone has a single count. This rearrangement joins TRBV5-1 to TRBJ2-3; 12 bases align to TRBD2. V lost 3 bases, J lost 2 bases, and 7 bases stayed unmatched. The CDR3 spans 17 residues. Germline lookup yields CDR1 SGHRS and CDR2 YFSETQ. The CDR3 DNA sequence: TGCGCCAGCAGCTCCCCGACTAGCGGGGGATTCACAGATACGCAGTATTTT. Translating it yields CASSSPTSGGFTDTQYF.

The rearrangement links TRBV28 to TRBJ1-2; no definite D call. The CDR3 totals 14 residues. Trimming stripped 2 bases from V and 3 bases from J, with 10 bases between. Per germline, CDR1 MDHEN and CDR2 SYDVKM. The CDR3 DNA follows: TGTGCCAGCAGTTTAGGGAGTAGGGACTATGGCTACACCTTC. This codes for CASSLGSRDYGYTF.

The chain joins TRBV11-2 to TRBJ2-5; possible D gene TRBD2, 5 bases. V was shortened by 5 bases and J by 4 bases, with 17 bases between the two germline ends. Germline V CDR1 and CDR2: SGHAT, FQNNGV. This CDR3 is 15 amino acids long. DNA of the CDR3: TGTGCCAGCAGCCCATGGGCAGATGCGGGAGAGACCCAGTACTTC. Amino acid sequence: CASSPWADAGETQYF.

With regard to this clone: The sample has other DNA sequences that encode this CDR3 too. The chain links TRBV15 to TRBJ1-5; D is possibly TRBD1 (5 bases). The germline V gene encodes CDR1 LNHNV and CDR2 YYDKDF (reference sequence). V was clipped by 0 bases and J by 6 bases, with 12 bases between them. CDR3 length equals 15 residues. CDR3 loop: CATSRDGQGGQPQHF. CDR3 nucleotide sequence: TGTGCCACCAGCAGAGATGGGCAGGGAGGTCAGCCCCAGCATTTT.

The chain carries TRBV6-5 and TRBJ1-4; 7 positions agree with TRBD1. V dropped 5 bases and J dropped 7; count of bases not matched to a gene: 10. The V gene's germline CDR1 is MNHEY and CDR2 SVGAGI. The CDR3 sequence is 15 residues long. The CDR3 nucleotides read TGTGCCAGCAGTAGGGACAGAACGGACGGTGAAAAACTGTTTTTT. Translation: CASSRDRTDGEKLFF.